This T cell receptor (beta chain) came from a study of blood T cell repertoires in COVID-19. Methods used by the authors: Estimated nucleated cell counts came from reference gene primer amplification. TCRdb keeps only in-frame clones here, not all; method: immunoSEQ multiplex PCR. D and trimming come from the DNA, and the V and J calls and clone size come from that table. The profile shows some 460,000 clones, around 87% of them singletons. Everyone who took part was roughly 18 to 95 years old, and they came from about 25 US areas. The CDR3 covers 14 residues. Looked up from germline, CDR1 is SEHNR and CDR2 is FQNEAQ (reference sequence). V trimming: 4 bases; J trimming: 13 bases; junction bases outside the gene matches: 6.

The sample comprised PBMCs or T cells enriched from blood (not recorded which). The V gene is TRBV7-9, the J gene TRBJ1-6, with TRBD1 matching 11 bases. The receptor comes from a woman aged 18-29 years who had recovered from COVID-19. The CDR3 bases are TGTGCCAGCAGCTCAGGACAGGGGGCTTATCCCCTCCACTTT. Its protein is CASSSGQGAYPLHF. The variable domain in full, with the rest retrieved from reference TRBV7-9 and TRBJ1-6, is DTGVSQNPRHKITKRGQNVTFRCDPISEHNRLYWYRQTLGQGPEFLTYFQNEAQLEKSRLLSDRFSAERPKGSFSTLEIQRTEQGDSAMYLCASSSGQGAYPLHFGNGTRLTVT.